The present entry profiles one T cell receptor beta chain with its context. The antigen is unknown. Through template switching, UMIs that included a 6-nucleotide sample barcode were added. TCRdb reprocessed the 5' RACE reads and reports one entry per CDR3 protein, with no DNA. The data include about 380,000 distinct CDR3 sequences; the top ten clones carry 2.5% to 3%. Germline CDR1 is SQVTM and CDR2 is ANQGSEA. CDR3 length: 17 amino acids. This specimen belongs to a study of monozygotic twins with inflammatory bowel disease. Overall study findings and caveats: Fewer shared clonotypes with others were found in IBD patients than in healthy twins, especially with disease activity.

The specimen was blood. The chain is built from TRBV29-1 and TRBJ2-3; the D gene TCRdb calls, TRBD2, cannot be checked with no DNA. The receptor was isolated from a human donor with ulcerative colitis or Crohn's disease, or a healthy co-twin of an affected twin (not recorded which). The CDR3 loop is CSAWGSGGSAYTDTQYF.